This entry concerns a single T cell receptor (beta chain). The data were taken from a study of blood T cell repertoires in COVID-19. Study overall: Samples representing acute and convalescent COVID-19 were sourced from the United States, Italy and Spain. The cDNA or gDNA used as material had been derived from T cells, B-cell-depleted T cells, or PBMCs.

This CDR3 has 14 residues. Germline values: CDR1 MNHNS, CDR2 SASEGT. Trimming at V came to 3 bases and at J to 7 bases, leaving 5 bases not matched to a gene. Per the original methods: The assay estimated nucleated cells by amplifying reference gene primers. Assay: immunoSEQ multiplex PCR; the TCRdb copy retains only in-frame clones and omits some. That table supplies the V and J calls and clone size; D and trimming were determined from the DNA. The sample shows approximately 50,000 clones, less than 80% of them seen only once. This TCR came from an older man with acute or convalescent COVID-19. This chain uses TRBV6-1 with TRBJ1-4; 7 bases align to TRBD1. Specimen: peripheral blood. Written as DNA, the CDR3 is TGTGCCAGCAGTGATCTACAGGGGATTGAAAAACTGTTTTTT. Protein product: CASSDLQGIEKLFF.